These 30 T cell receptor beta chains came from one sample sequenced in a study of early T cells in non-severe SARS-CoV-2 infection. TCRdb reanalysed the 5' RACE reads using MiXCR and keeps one entry per CDR3 protein. The table includes more than 50,000 distinct CDR3 sequences, approximately 12% detected once. Sequencing used whole blood, obtained at baseline. These receptor sequences come from an adult who was a healthcare worker with PCR-confirmed SARS-CoV-2 infection or an uninfected control (not recorded which).

In its sample, this clonotype was seen a few times. This chain links TRBV11-2 with TRBJ2-2, with D tentatively TRBD2 (6 bases). Between the trimmed V and J ends, which lost 3 bases and 7 bases, there was a span of 15 bases. The CDR3 extends over 15 amino acids. Germline-derived CDR1 and CDR2 are SGHAT and FQNNGV. The CDR3 sequence is CASSFGDFEFGELFF. In DNA, the CDR3 is TGTGCCAGCAGCTTCGGGGACTTCGAGTTCGGGGAGCTGTTTTTT.

This clonotype was observed many times. The V call is TRBV12-3 or TRBV12-4, the J call TRBJ1-2; TRBD1 might be the D (5 bases). This CDR3 contains 15 residues. Trimming removed 6 bases at V and 3 bases at J, with 17 bases between. The CDR3 nucleotides are TGTGCCAGCAGATCCCACGGGGGAGAGCACTATGGCTACACCTTC. Protein sequence: CASRSHGGEHYGYTF.

This clonotype was seen more than once but under ten times. The J gene is TRBJ2-7, the V gene TRBV27, with 12 bases lining up with TRBD2. The CDR3 is 16 amino acids. CDR1 and CDR2 (germline): MNHEY, SMNVEV (reference sequence). J gave up 2 bases and V 6 bases, and 8 bases lay outside the gene matches. The CDR3 sequence is CASRISRLAGAYEQYF. In DNA form, the CDR3 reads TGTGCCAGCAGAATTTCCCGACTAGCGGGAGCCTACGAGCAGTACTTC.

This clonotype was recorded at least ten times. The chain is built from TRBV6-5 and TRBJ1-5; TRBD1 aligns across 7 bases. V was clipped by 6 bases and J by 2 bases; unmatched bases: 4. This CDR3 is built from 14 residues. Germline loops: CDR1 MNHEY, CDR2 SVGAGI. Here the CDR3 DNA reads TGTGCCAGCAGAAAAGGACAGGGCAATCAGCCCCAGCATTTT. Translation: CASRKGQGNQPQHF.

This clonotype was picked up many times. The chain employs TRBV6-2 or TRBV6-3 and TRBJ2-7; TRBD2 agrees at 13 bases. Germline V gene data show CDR1 as MNHEY and CDR2 as SVGEGT. With V trimmed by 2 bases and J by 4 bases, 20 bases remained unmatched. The CDR3 extends over 21 amino acids. The CDR3 here is CASSYPDHPTSGRAWEYEQYF. The CDR3 DNA is TGTGCCAGCAGTTACCCAGATCATCCCACTAGCGGGAGGGCCTGGGAGTACGAGCAGTACTTC.

By share of the sample, this clonotype is medium-sized. The chain joins TRBV29-1 to TRBJ1-5, with 7 bases fitting TRBD1. The ends lost 2 bases at V and 5 bases at J; junction bases unmatched: 6. Per the germline V gene, CDR1 is SQVTM and CDR2 is ANQGSEA. The CDR3 is made up of 14 amino acids. The CDR3 nucleotides read TGCAGCGTTGAATTCGAGGGGGCATATCAGCCCCAGCATTTT. It specifies CSVEFEGAYQPQHF.

Only a few counts were recorded for this clonotype. V usage is TRBV7-2 and J usage is TRBJ1-1; D is possibly TRBD1 (5 bases). Trimming shortened V by 2 bases and J by 2 bases, and 9 bases separated the two germline ends. The CDR3 is 14 amino acids. Germline V gene sequence: CDR1 SGHTA, CDR2 FQGNSA. CDR3 sequence: CASSLWGTNTEAFF. The CDR3 nucleotides are TGTGCCAGCAGCTTATGGGGCACAAACACTGAAGCTTTCTTT.

This clonotype was counted ten times or more. The chain couples TRBV6-1 to TRBJ1-1, with D perhaps matching TRBD1 (6 bases). Germline CDR1 is MNHNS and CDR2 is SASEGT. The CDR3 consists of 11 residues. Trimming removed 10 bases at V and 4 bases at J, with 10 bases between. The CDR3 sequence: CATGQSTEAFF. The CDR3 DNA reads TGTGCCACAGGACAGAGCACTGAAGCTTTCTTT.

This clonotype has at least ten counts. The J gene is TRBJ2-2, the V gene TRBV7-2, with 12 bases lining up with TRBD2. From germline, CDR1 is SGHTA and CDR2 FQGNSA. V lost 1 base to trimming and J lost 6 bases; unmatched junction nucleotides: 3. The CDR3 has 16 residues. DNA for the CDR3: TGTGCCAGCAGCTTAGTTGGACTAGCGGGACCCGGGGAGCTGTTTTTT. It yields the protein CASSLVGLAGPGELFF. The full variable domain, its missing parts supplied by reference TRBV7-2 and TRBJ2-2, is GAGVSQSPSNKVTEKGKDVELRCDPISGHTALYWYRQSLGQGLEFLIYFQGNSAPDKSGLPSDRFSAERTGGSVSTLTIQRTQQEDSAVYLCASSLVGLAGPGELFFGEGSRLTVL.

V usage is TRBV20-1 and J usage is TRBJ2-3, with TRBD1 as a possible D gene (5 bases). The CDR3 consists of 11 residues. Deletions cut 6 bases from V and 12 bases from J, with 16 bases between. Germline V gene sequence: CDR1 DFQATT, CDR2 SNEGSKA (reference sequence). The CDR3 DNA reads as TGCAGTGCCCCCAGATGGGGCGAACAGTATTTT. It is translated as CSAPRWGEQYF.

This clonotype appeared a few times. The chain joins TRBV5-5 to TRBJ1-5; 9 bases map to TRBD1. The ends lost 2 bases at V and 6 bases at J; junction bases unmatched: 6. CDR3 length equals 15 residues. Germline CDR1 and CDR2: SGHKS and YYEKEE (reference sequence). The CDR3 bases are TGTGCCAGCAGCTTTAGGACAGGGGTTCTTCAGCCCCAGCATTTT. Its protein is CASSFRTGVLQPQHF. The full variable domain, its missing parts supplied by reference TRBV5-5 and TRBJ1-5, is DAGVTQSPTHLIKTRGQQVTLRCSPISGHKSVSWYQQVLGQGPQFIFQYYEKEERGRGNFPDRFSARQFPNYSSELNVNALLLGDSALYLCASSFRTGVLQPQHFGDGTRLSIL.

The gene calls are TRBV3-1 and TRBJ2-5, with 8 bases fitting TRBD1. The J segment lost 5 bases and the V segment lost 4 bases, leaving 3 bases of the junction unmatched. Germline loops: CDR1 LGHDT, CDR2 YNNKEL (reference sequence). The CDR3 consists of 13 residues. CDR3 protein: CASSLQGAETQYF. CDR3 sequence (DNA): TGTGCCAGCAGCCTCCAGGGGGCGGAGACCCAGTACTTC.

This chain joins TRBV2 and TRBJ2-1, with 7 bases that match TRBD2. The germline V gene encodes CDR1 SNHLY and CDR2 FYNNEI. After removal of 5 bases from V and 0 bases from J, the junction contained 4 bases not matched to a gene. The CDR3 consists of 15 residues. CDR3 coding DNA: TGTGCCAGCAGTCGGGAGGCGAGCTCCTACAATGAGCAGTTCTTC. Residues: CASSREASSYNEQFF. The full variable domain, completed using reference TRBV2 and TRBJ2-1, is EPEVTQTPSHQVTQMGQEVILRCVPISNHLYFYWYRQILGQKVEFLVSFYNNEISEKSEIFDDQFSVERPDGSNFTLKIRSTKLEDSAMYFCASSREASSYNEQFFGPGTRLTVL.

This clonotype was seen at least ten times. This chain uses TRBV6-2 or TRBV6-3 with TRBJ2-1; no clear D gene. From germline, CDR1 is MNHEY and CDR2 SVGEGT. V lost 0 bases and J lost 14, with 11 bases in between. The CDR3 has 12 residues. CDR3 loop: CASSYSFASEFF. CDR3 coding DNA: TGTGCCAGCAGTTACTCGTTCGCTTCGGAGTTCTTC.

CDR3 region: CASRVSYEQYF. The DNA of the CDR3 is TGTGCCAGCAGGGTCAGCTACGAGCAGTACTTC. The chain has TRBV2 and TRBJ2-7, with no clear D. From germline, CDR1 is SNHLY and CDR2 FYNNEI. CDR3 size: 11 residues. V was pared by 6 bases and J by 3 bases, with 6 bases between.

The chain employs TRBV11-2 and TRBJ1-1; D possibly corresponds to TRBD1 (6 bases). Germline V gene data show CDR1 as SGHAT and CDR2 as FQNNGV. Trimming shortened V by 5 bases and J by 5 bases, and 15 bases separated the two germline ends. The CDR3 is made up of 14 amino acids. The CDR3 is CASSRVLGQTEAFF. As DNA, the CDR3 is TGTGCCAGCAGCCGGGTGTTGGGACAAACTGAAGCTTTCTTT. Looking up the rest from reference TRBV11-2 and TRBJ1-1 gives the full variable domain: EAGVAQSPRYKIIEKRQSVAFWCNPISGHATLYWYQQILGQGPKLLIQFQNNGVVDDSQLPKDRFSAERLKGVDSTLKIQPAKLEDSAVYLCASSRVLGQTEAFFGQGTRLTVV.

The chain employs TRBV4-2 and TRBJ2-7; unclear D gene. Germline V gene sequence: CDR1 LGHNA, CDR2 YNFKEQ. The germline V and J ends were trimmed by 1 base and 6 bases, with 10 bases remaining between them. This CDR3 region has 13 residues. The CDR3 sequence is CASSQVIPGEQYF. CDR3 nucleotides: TGTGCCAGCAGCCAAGTAATACCAGGCGAGCAGTACTTC.

The chain uses TRBV9 and TRBJ2-5; D is unresolved. Germline V lookup: CDR1 SGDLS, CDR2 YYNGEE. V lost 0 bases to trimming and J lost 4 bases, with 13 bases between them. This CDR3 is built from 15 residues. The DNA of the CDR3 is TGTGCCAGCAGCGTAGAAGAGCGCCCAGGAGAGACCCAGTACTTC. Its protein product is CASSVEERPGETQYF.

This clonotype has just a few counts. The chain carries TRBV11-2 and TRBJ2-3; D remains ambiguous. Germline V gene lookup returns CDR1 SGHAT and CDR2 FQNNGV. This CDR3 region has 12 residues. V was shortened by 7 bases and J by 0 bases, with 5 bases between the two germline ends. For the CDR3, the DNA is TGTGCCAGCACGCCCAGCACAGATACGCAGTATTTT. Its protein product is CASTPSTDTQYF.

This clonotype has more than one count but fewer than ten. The chain recombines TRBV5-1 with TRBJ2-7; D is undetermined. V was cut by 0 bases and J by 5 bases, with 12 bases left in between. The length of the CDR3 is 14 residues. Germline CDR1 and CDR2: SGHRS and YFSETQ. For the CDR3, the DNA is TGCGCCAGCAGCTTGGAAGCTCTCCGGAACGAGCAGTACTTC. Translated: CASSLEALRNEQYF.

The V and J genes are TRBV5-3 and TRBJ2-1, with D perhaps matching TRBD2 (5 bases). TRBV5-3 is placed among ORFs of uncertain function. The CDR3 consists of 14 residues. V was pared by 2 bases and J by 3 bases, with 9 bases between. Written as DNA, the CDR3 is TGTGCCAGAAGCTTTCTAGCCTACTACAATGAGCAGTTCTTC. It yields the protein CARSFLAYYNEQFF.

The V call is TRBV5-1, the J call TRBJ2-7; D possibly corresponds to TRBD1 (6 bases). The germline gives CDR1 SGHRS, CDR2 YFSETQ. This CDR3 is built from 15 residues. The V end lost 4 bases, the J end lost 2 bases, and 16 bases lay between the germline ends. DNA of the CDR3: TGCGCCAGCAGCCCGTCTACAGGGATTCCCTACGAGCAGTACTTC. It encodes CASSPSTGIPYEQYF.

The J gene is TRBJ1-2, the V gene TRBV7-8, with 8 bases identical to TRBD1. J gave up 4 bases and V 5 bases, and 9 bases lay outside the gene matches. The CDR3 loop spans 15 amino acids. The germline V gene has CDR1 SGHVS and CDR2 FQNEAQ. CDR3 protein: CASSRNRQGTYGYTF. Here the CDR3 DNA reads TGTGCCAGCAGCCGCAACCGACAGGGGACCTATGGCTACACCTTC.

The V call is TRBV19, the J call TRBJ2-1; possible D gene TRBD1, 7 bases. Trimming cost V 3 bases and J 5 bases, with 11 bases left between them. CDR3 length: 14 amino acids. Germline V gene sequence: CDR1 LNHDA, CDR2 SQIVND (reference sequence). In DNA, the CDR3 is TGTGCCAGTAGTATCCAGGGGGAGGACAATGAGCAGTTCTTC. It translates to CASSIQGEDNEQFF. The full variable domain, in which reference TRBV19 and TRBJ2-1 provide the parts outside the CDR3, is DGGITQSPKYLFRKEGQNVTLSCEQNLNHDAMYWYRQDPGQGLRLIYYSQIVNDFQKGDIAEGYSVSREKKESFPLTVTSAQKNPTAFYLCASSIQGEDNEQFFGPGTRLTVL.

The V gene is TRBV7-2, the J gene TRBJ1-5; D gene unclear. The ends were cut back, 5 bases at V and 6 bases at J, with 14 bases in the middle. CDR1 and CDR2 (germline): SGHTA, FQGNSA. This CDR3 comprises 14 residues. The CDR3 DNA reads TGTGCCAGCAGCCGCGGGCAGGTCGCTCAGCCCCAGCATTTT. Protein product: CASSRGQVAQPQHF. Combining the CDR3 with reference TRBV7-2 and TRBJ1-5 gives the whole variable domain GAGVSQSPSNKVTEKGKDVELRCDPISGHTALYWYRQSLGQGLEFLIYFQGNSAPDKSGLPSDRFSAERTGGSVSTLTIQRTQQEDSAVYLCASSRGQVAQPQHFGDGTRLSIL.

This clonotype has ten or more counts. This sequence joins TRBV4-3 and TRBJ1-3; D ambiguous. CDR3 length: 14 residues. Per the germline V gene, CDR1 is LGHNA and CDR2 is YSLEER. Trimming shortened V by 0 bases and J by 3 bases, and 6 bases separated the two germline ends. The CDR3 sequence: CASSQDPFGNTIYF. As DNA, the CDR3 is TGCGCCAGCAGCCAAGATCCATTTGGAAACACCATATATTTT.

This clonotype showed up many times. The genes are TRBV25-1 and TRBJ2-6; D gene uncertain. The CDR3 length is 16 residues. The V end was cut by 4 bases, the J end by 1 base, with 11 bases between. Germline V CDR1 and CDR2: MGHDK, SYGVNS. DNA of the CDR3: TGTGCCAGCAGTGCTTACGGGTTGTCTGGGGCCAACGTCCTGACTTTC. Encoded protein: CASSAYGLSGANVLTF.

This clonotype was counted between two and nine times. The chain combines TRBV20-1 with TRBJ2-1, with a tentative D call TRBD2 (5 bases). The V gene's germline CDR1 is DFQATT and CDR2 SNEGSKA (reference sequence). The CDR3 loop spans 11 amino acids. The germline V and J ends were trimmed by 5 bases and 7 bases, with 9 bases remaining between them. The CDR3 region has the DNA TGCAGTGCTGCTCGGAGGAATGAGCAGTTCTTC. Amino acid sequence: CSAARRNEQFF.

The chain uses TRBV7-9 and TRBJ2-1, with D possibly TRBD2 on 6 matching bases. Germline CDR1 SEHNR, CDR2 FQNEAQ (reference sequence). With 5 bases removed from V and 8 bases from J, the gap between germline ends came to 19 bases. This CDR3 region has 15 residues. CDR3 coding DNA: TGTGCCAGCAGCCTAAGGGAGGAAGTCGGGGATGAGCAGTTCTTC. This encodes CASSLREEVGDEQFF.

This clonotype came up a few times. DNA for the CDR3: TGTGCCAGCAGCTTCCCCGGGACTAGCAGCGAGCAGTACTTC. This gives the protein CASSFPGTSSEQYF. This rearrangement joins TRBV5-4 to TRBJ2-7; 9 bases map to TRBD2. The CDR3 extends over 14 amino acids. With 2 bases clipped from V and 6 bases from J, the junction kept 6 bases outside the gene matches. Germline assignment: CDR1 SGHNT and CDR2 YYREEE (reference sequence). Full variable domain (remainder filled in from reference TRBV5-4 and TRBJ2-7): ETGVTQSPTHLIKTRGQQVTLRCSSQSGHNTVSWYQQALGQGPQFIFQYYREEENGRGNFPPRFSGLQFPNYSSELNVNALELDDSALYLCASSFPGTSSEQYFGPGTRLTVT.